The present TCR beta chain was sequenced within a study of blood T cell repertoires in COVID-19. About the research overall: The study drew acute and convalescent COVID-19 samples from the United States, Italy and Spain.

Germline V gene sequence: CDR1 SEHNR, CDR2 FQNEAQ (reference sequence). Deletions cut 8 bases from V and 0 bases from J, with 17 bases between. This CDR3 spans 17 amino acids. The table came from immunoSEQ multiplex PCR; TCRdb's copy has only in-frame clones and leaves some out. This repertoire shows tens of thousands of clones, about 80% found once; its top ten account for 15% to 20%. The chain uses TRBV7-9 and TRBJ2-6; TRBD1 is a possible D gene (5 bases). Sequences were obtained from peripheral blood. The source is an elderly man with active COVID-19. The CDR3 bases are TGTGCCAGCTGCTCAACCAGGGCCTCCTCTGGGGCCAACGTCCTGACTTTC. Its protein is CASCSTRASSGANVLTF.